The 4 T cell receptor beta chains in this list originate from one sample, sequenced in a study of OX40 agonist ivuxolimab in advanced cancers. Sequencing was performed with immunoSEQ multiplex PCR; in TCRdb, only in-frame clones are kept and a portion is missing. Here the sample spans approximately 58,000 clones, roughly 79% being singletons. The material was CD4+ or CD8+ T cells sorted from blood, obtained in a trial of the OX40 agonist ivuxolimab. These receptors came from an adult with an advanced solid tumor such as melanoma, head and neck, liver or kidney cancer.

The rearrangement links TRBV6-1 to TRBJ2-1; TRBD2 might be the D (5 bases). This CDR3 is 14 amino acids long. Germline values: CDR1 MNHNS, CDR2 SASEGT. The V end was cut by 8 bases, the J end by 5 bases, with 16 bases between. CDR3 DNA: TGTGCCAGCCGTCTAGGACTGAATAACAATGAGCAGTTCTTC. Translating it yields CASRLGLNNNEQFF.

This clone was detected once. V is TRBV6-1 and J is TRBJ2-4; no clear D gene. Germline V gene data show CDR1 as MNHNS and CDR2 as SASEGT. The ends were cut back, 2 bases at V and 7 bases at J, with 6 bases in the middle. The CDR3 is 12 amino acids. The CDR3 nucleotides read TGTGCCAGCAGTGAACCGGTTAACATTCAGTACTTC. Amino acids: CASSEPVNIQYF.

The chain recombines TRBV5-6 with TRBJ2-3; D unresolved. Trimming removed 0 bases from V and 0 bases from J, with 14 bases in between. Germline CDR1 SGHDT, CDR2 YYEEEE. The CDR3 covers 17 residues. The CDR3 nucleotides are TGTGCCAGCAGCTTGGTCGGCGGCGCCCATAGCACAGATACGCAGTATTTT. Its translation: CASSLVGGAHSTDTQYF. Full variable domain (rest looked up from reference TRBV5-6 and TRBJ2-3): DAGVTQSPTHLIKTRGQQVTLRCSPKSGHDTVSWYQQALGQGPQFIFQYYEEEERQRGNFPDRFSGHQFPNYSSELNVNALLLGDSALYLCASSLVGGAHSTDTQYFGPGTRLTVL.

This chain links TRBV19 with TRBJ2-5; TRBD2 matches at 10 bases. The DNA end favors TRBJ2-7, so the J call may be wrong. The V gene's germline CDR1 is LNHDA and CDR2 SQIVND (reference sequence). The CDR3 consists of 14 residues. The CDR3 region has the DNA TGTGCCAGCTCTCGGACTAGCGGACCCTACGAGCAGTACTTC. Encoded protein: CASSRTSGPYEQYF.